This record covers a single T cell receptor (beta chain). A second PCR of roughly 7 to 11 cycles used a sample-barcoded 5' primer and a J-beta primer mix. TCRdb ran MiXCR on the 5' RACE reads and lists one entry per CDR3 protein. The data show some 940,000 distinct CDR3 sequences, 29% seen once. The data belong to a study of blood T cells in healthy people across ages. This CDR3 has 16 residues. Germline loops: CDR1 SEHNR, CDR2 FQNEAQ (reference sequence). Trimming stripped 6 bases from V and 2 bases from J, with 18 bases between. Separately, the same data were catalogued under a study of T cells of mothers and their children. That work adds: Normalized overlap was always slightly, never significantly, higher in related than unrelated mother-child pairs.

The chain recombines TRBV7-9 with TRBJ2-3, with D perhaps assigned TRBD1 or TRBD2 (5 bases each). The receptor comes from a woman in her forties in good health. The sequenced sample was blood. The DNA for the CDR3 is TGTGCCAGCAGTGTAGGGGACCGAGAAGTCACAGATACGCAGTATTTT. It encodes CASSVGDREVTDTQYF.